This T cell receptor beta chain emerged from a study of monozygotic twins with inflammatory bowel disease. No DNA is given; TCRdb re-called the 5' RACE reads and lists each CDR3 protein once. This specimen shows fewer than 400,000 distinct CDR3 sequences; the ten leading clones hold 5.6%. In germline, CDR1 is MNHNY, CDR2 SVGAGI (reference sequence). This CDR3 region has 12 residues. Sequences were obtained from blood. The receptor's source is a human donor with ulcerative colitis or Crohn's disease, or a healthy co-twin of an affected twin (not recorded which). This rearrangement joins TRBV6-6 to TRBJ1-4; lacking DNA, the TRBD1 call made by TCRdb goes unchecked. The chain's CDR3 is CASSGQNEKLFF.